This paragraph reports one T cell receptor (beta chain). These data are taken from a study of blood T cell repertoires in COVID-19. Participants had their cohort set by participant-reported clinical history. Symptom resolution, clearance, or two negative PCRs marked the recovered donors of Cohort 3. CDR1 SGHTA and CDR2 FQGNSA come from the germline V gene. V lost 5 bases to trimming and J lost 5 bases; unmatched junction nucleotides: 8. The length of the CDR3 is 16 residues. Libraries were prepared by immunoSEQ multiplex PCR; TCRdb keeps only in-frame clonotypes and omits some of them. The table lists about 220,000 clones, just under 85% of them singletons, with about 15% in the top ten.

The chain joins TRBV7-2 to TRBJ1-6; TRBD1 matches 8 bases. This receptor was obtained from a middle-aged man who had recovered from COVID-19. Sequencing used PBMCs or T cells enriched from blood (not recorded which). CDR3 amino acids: CASSKKTGANNSPLHF. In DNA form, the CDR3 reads TGTGCCAGCAGCAAAAAGACAGGGGCAAATAATTCACCCCTCCACTTT.